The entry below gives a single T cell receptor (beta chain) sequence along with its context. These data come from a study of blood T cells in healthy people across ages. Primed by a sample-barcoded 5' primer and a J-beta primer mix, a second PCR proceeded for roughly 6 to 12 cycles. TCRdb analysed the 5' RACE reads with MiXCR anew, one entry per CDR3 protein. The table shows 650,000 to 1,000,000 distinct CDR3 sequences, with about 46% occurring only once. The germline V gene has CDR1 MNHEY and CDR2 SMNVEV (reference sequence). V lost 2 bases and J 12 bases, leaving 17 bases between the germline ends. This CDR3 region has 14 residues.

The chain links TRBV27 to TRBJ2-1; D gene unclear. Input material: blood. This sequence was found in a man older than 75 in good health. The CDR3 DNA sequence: TGTGCCAGCAGTTTAGCTGGTTCCGAGACACGGCAGTTCTTC. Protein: CASSLAGSETRQFF.